This T cell receptor (beta chain) was sequenced during a study of blood T cell repertoires in COVID-19. Study background: COVID-19 samples, acute and convalescent, were from the United States, Italy and Spain. Sources were T cells, B-cell-depleted T cells, or PBMCs; the material itself was cDNA or gDNA.

Source study methods: The assay estimated nucleated cells by amplifying reference gene primers. Some clones are missing from TCRdb's copy, which holds only in-frame ones; the method was immunoSEQ multiplex PCR. V and J calls and clone size are copied from that table; D and trimming were computed from the DNA. The sample gives about 31,000 clones, roughly 90% of which show up once; under 4.5% is in the top ten. What was sequenced was peripheral blood. This receptor was identified in a man between 60 and 75 years old with acute or convalescent COVID-19.

The CDR3, as DNA: TGCAGCGTTGAAGAAGGAGGAACAGATACGCAGTATTTT. As protein: CSVEEGGTDTQYF. The rearrangement links TRBV29-1 to TRBJ2-3, with D possibly being TRBD2 (5 bases). The CDR3 is 13 residues long. CDR1 SQVTM and CDR2 ANQGSEA come from the germline V gene. V was cut by 0 bases and J by 3 bases, with 7 bases left in between.